These T cell receptor beta chains were read from a single sample in a study of cytomegalovirus exposure and HLA in healthy donors. TCRdb's copy holds only in-frame clones and misses some; the assay was immunoSEQ multiplex PCR. This sample has 120,000 or so clones, with approximately 72% found just once. The sequenced material came from PBMCs. The source is a man between 60 and 75 years old in good health and CMV-seropositive. CDR3s include the opening cysteine and the closing phenylalanine or tryptophan. Fields, in order: CDR3 DNA, CDR3 protein, D gene, clone size, V gene, J gene. A D gene is named only where the DNA matches it firmly. Part of the rows lack a size; the others show once, few, many or a class for expanded clones.

CDR3nt: TGCGCCAGCAGCCAGGCCTTAATGAACACTGAAGCTTTCTTT
CDR3aa: CASSQALMNTEAFF
d_gene: -
abundance: -
v_gene: TRBV4-1
j_gene: TRBJ1-1

CDR3nt: TGTGCCAGCAGCTTAACGGGGAACACTGAAGCTTTCTTT
CDR3aa: CASSLTGNTEAFF
d_gene: -
abundance: once
v_gene: TRBV7-6
j_gene: TRBJ1-1

CDR3nt: TGCGCCAGCAGCATCACAACGAACCCCGGGGAGCTGTTTTTT
CDR3aa: CASSITTNPGELFF
d_gene: -
abundance: -
v_gene: TRBV5-1
j_gene: TRBJ2-2

CDR3nt: TGTGCCAGCTCACCGGGACAGGGGGTAGGGGAGCAGTACTTC
CDR3aa: CASSPGQGVGEQYF
d_gene: TRBD1
abundance: -
v_gene: TRBV18
j_gene: TRBJ2-7

CDR3nt: TGTGCCAGCAGGAAGGGGGTTAGCGGGACCTACAATGAGCAGTTCTTC
CDR3aa: CASRKGVSGTYNEQFF
d_gene: TRBD2
abundance: -
v_gene: TRBV11-2
j_gene: TRBJ2-1

CDR3nt: TGTGCCAGCAGTGAATTTAGGACTAAAAGCTCCTACAATGAGCAGTTCTTC
CDR3aa: CASSEFRTKSSYNEQFF
d_gene: -
abundance: -
v_gene: TRBV2
j_gene: TRBJ2-1

CDR3nt: TGCGCCAGCAGCCAAGCCGGCCGGGACAGGGGGCATTCACCCCTCCACTTT
CDR3aa: CASSQAGRDRGHSPLHF
d_gene: TRBD1
abundance: -
v_gene: TRBV4-1
j_gene: TRBJ1-6

CDR3nt: TGTGCCAGCAGTTGGACTCAAACGGATAATTCACCCCTCCACTTT
CDR3aa: CASSWTQTDNSPLHF
d_gene: -
abundance: -
v_gene: TRBV6-6
j_gene: TRBJ1-6

CDR3nt: TGCGCCAGCAGTCAAAATAGGGACAGGGGTTATACCTACAATGAGCAGTTCTTC
CDR3aa: CASSQNRDRGYTYNEQFF
d_gene: TRBD1
abundance: -
v_gene: TRBV23-1
j_gene: TRBJ2-1

CDR3nt: TGCGCCAGCAGCTTGGGTGTAGGGGTCACTATGAACACTGAAGCTTTCTTT
CDR3aa: CASSLGVGVTMNTEAFF
d_gene: -
abundance: -
v_gene: TRBV5-1
j_gene: TRBJ1-1

CDR3nt: TGTGCCAGCAGCGCAGGGTTGATCACTGAAGCTTTCTTT
CDR3aa: CASSAGLITEAFF
d_gene: -
abundance: -
v_gene: TRBV5-6
j_gene: TRBJ1-1

CDR3nt: TGTGCCAGCAGCTTAGGAGGGCTAGCGGGGTCCGTTTACAATGAGCAGTTCTTC
CDR3aa: CASSLGGLAGSVYNEQFF
d_gene: TRBD2
abundance: -
v_gene: TRBV11-2
j_gene: TRBJ2-1

CDR3nt: TGTGCCAGCAGTTCCCGGACAGGGTGGAACACTGAAGCTTTCTTT
CDR3aa: CASSSRTGWNTEAFF
d_gene: TRBD1
abundance: -
v_gene: TRBV25-1
j_gene: TRBJ1-1

CDR3nt: TGTGCCAGCAGTTTTTTCGGGACAGGGAGATCTGGCTACACCTTC
CDR3aa: CASSFFGTGRSGYTF
d_gene: TRBD1
abundance: -
v_gene: TRBV28
j_gene: TRBJ1-2

CDR3nt: TGCGCCAGCAGCCAAGATTACAGGGTAGCGCGGCCCCAGCATTTT
CDR3aa: CASSQDYRVARPQHF
d_gene: -
abundance: -
v_gene: TRBV4-1
j_gene: TRBJ1-5

CDR3nt: TGTGCCAGCACCCAGGGACACCCCACCTACGAGCAGTACTTC
CDR3aa: CASTQGHPTYEQYF
d_gene: -
abundance: -
v_gene: TRBV6-1
j_gene: TRBJ2-7

CDR3nt: TGTGCCAGCAGCTTGGCTGGCGGGAGGGCCTACAATGAGCAGTTCTTC
CDR3aa: CASSLAGGRAYNEQFF
d_gene: TRBD2
abundance: few
v_gene: TRBV5-5
j_gene: TRBJ2-1

CDR3nt: TGTGCTAGTGGATACGTGCAGGGCCCCGAGCAGTACTTC
CDR3aa: CASGYVQGPEQYF
d_gene: -
abundance: -
v_gene: TRBV12-5
j_gene: TRBJ2-7

CDR3nt: TGTGCCAGCAGCAACACCCGTATACAGGAGCAGTACTTC
CDR3aa: CASSNTRIQEQYF
d_gene: -
abundance: once
v_gene: TRBV5-6
j_gene: TRBJ2-7

CDR3nt: TGTGCCTGGAGTGTAGCCGGGAACAGGGTGCGCTCGAATTCACCCCTCCACTTT
CDR3aa: CAWSVAGNRVRSNSPLHF
d_gene: -
abundance: -
v_gene: TRBV30
j_gene: TRBJ1-6

CDR3nt: TGTGCCAGCAGTGAAGCGGGGACAGGGGCGGACGAGCAGTACTTC
CDR3aa: CASSEAGTGADEQYF
d_gene: TRBD1
abundance: few
v_gene: TRBV6-1
j_gene: TRBJ2-7

CDR3nt: TGTGCCAGCAGCTCCAACATGGTAGCGCGAGAGACCCAGTACTTC
CDR3aa: CASSSNMVARETQYF
d_gene: -
abundance: few
v_gene: TRBV7-9
j_gene: TRBJ2-5

CDR3nt: TGTGCCAGCAGAGAGGGTGGTTCAGAGACCCAGTACTTC
CDR3aa: CASREGGSETQYF
d_gene: -
abundance: -
v_gene: TRBV7-3
j_gene: TRBJ2-5

CDR3nt: TGTGCCAGCAGGGGACAGTATGCAACTAATGAAAAACTGTTTTTT
CDR3aa: CASRGQYATNEKLFF
d_gene: TRBD1
abundance: -
v_gene: TRBV6-5
j_gene: TRBJ1-4

CDR3nt: TGTGCCATCAGTGAGTCGCTTAGGGGAAACGAGCAGTACTTC
CDR3aa: CAISESLRGNEQYF
d_gene: -
abundance: once
v_gene: TRBV10-3
j_gene: TRBJ2-7

CDR3nt: TGTGCCAGCAGCTTGGGAGGTGGCGCTGAAGCTTTCTTT
CDR3aa: CASSLGGGAEAFF
d_gene: -
abundance: -
v_gene: TRBV5-4
j_gene: TRBJ1-1

CDR3nt: TGCGCCAGCAGTAATAGCGGGGGGCACAATGAGCAGTTCTTC
CDR3aa: CASSNSGGHNEQFF
d_gene: TRBD2
abundance: once
v_gene: TRBV10-1
j_gene: TRBJ2-1

CDR3nt: TGTGCCAGCAGTCCTAGACCGCACGACGAGCAGTACTTC
CDR3aa: CASSPRPHDEQYF
d_gene: -
abundance: -
v_gene: TRBV11-3
j_gene: TRBJ2-7

CDR3nt: TGTGCCAGCAGCGCCGGGGGGAACTATGGCTACACCTTC
CDR3aa: CASSAGGNYGYTF
d_gene: -
abundance: -
v_gene: TRBV9
j_gene: TRBJ1-2

CDR3nt: TGTGCCAGCAGCAAAGCGCTTTATTGTGGGGGGGGGACCGGGGAGCTGTTTTTT
CDR3aa: CASSKALYCGGGTGELFF
d_gene: -
abundance: -
v_gene: TRBV21-1
j_gene: TRBJ2-2

CDR3nt: TGTGCCAGCTCACCACCGGGACTAGAGAGCACAGATACGCAGTATTTT
CDR3aa: CASSPPGLESTDTQYF
d_gene: TRBD2
abundance: -
v_gene: TRBV18
j_gene: TRBJ2-3

CDR3nt: TGTGCCAGCTCACGCGGGCAGGGGGATAAAGAGACCCAGTACTTC
CDR3aa: CASSRGQGDKETQYF
d_gene: TRBD1
abundance: few
v_gene: TRBV18
j_gene: TRBJ2-5

CDR3nt: TGCGCCAGCAGCTTGCGACGGACTAGCGGGGAGGATGAGCAGTTCTTC
CDR3aa: CASSLRRTSGEDEQFF
d_gene: TRBD2
abundance: few
v_gene: TRBV5-1
j_gene: TRBJ2-1

CDR3nt: TGTGCCAGCAGTGACAGGGGGCATGAGCAGTTCTTC
CDR3aa: CASSDRGHEQFF
d_gene: TRBD1
abundance: -
v_gene: TRBV2
j_gene: TRBJ2-1

CDR3nt: TGTGCCAGCAGTGAAGTGTATCAGGCCTACGAGCAGTACTTC
CDR3aa: CASSEVYQAYEQYF
d_gene: -
abundance: -
v_gene: TRBV6-1
j_gene: TRBJ2-7

CDR3nt: TGTGCCAGCAGCTCGAGAGGGTCACACAATGAGCAGTTCTTC
CDR3aa: CASSSRGSHNEQFF
d_gene: -
abundance: -
v_gene: TRBV13
j_gene: TRBJ2-1

CDR3nt: TGTGCCAGCAGTTTAAGACGATGGAGTGAGCAGTTCTTC
CDR3aa: CASSLRRWSEQFF
d_gene: -
abundance: -
v_gene: TRBV27
j_gene: TRBJ2-1

CDR3nt: TGTGCCAGCAGCCGCCGGGACACCCGCACAGATACGCAGTATTTT
CDR3aa: CASSRRDTRTDTQYF
d_gene: -
abundance: few
v_gene: TRBV5-4
j_gene: TRBJ2-3

CDR3nt: TGTGCCAGCAGTAGGGGGCGAAGTAAGGCTAATGAAAAACTGTTTTTT
CDR3aa: CASSRGRSKANEKLFF
d_gene: TRBD1
abundance: -
v_gene: TRBV7-2
j_gene: TRBJ1-4

CDR3nt: TGTGCCAGCAGTGATTTATCGGGCCCGGGACAGTCCTACGAGCAGTACTTC
CDR3aa: CASSDLSGPGQSYEQYF
d_gene: TRBD1
abundance: -
v_gene: TRBV2
j_gene: TRBJ2-7

CDR3nt: TGCGCCAGCAGCTTGGGCCCCGGGGGACCCAGCGGACTAGCGGGAGGTCTTTCCTACGAGCAGTACTTC
CDR3aa: CASSLGPGGPSGLAGGLSYEQYF
d_gene: TRBD2
abundance: -
v_gene: TRBV5-1
j_gene: TRBJ2-7

CDR3nt: TGTGCCAGCAGTTACGGGCTGATGAACACTGAAGCTTTCTTT
CDR3aa: CASSYGLMNTEAFF
d_gene: -
abundance: -
v_gene: TRBV6-5
j_gene: TRBJ1-1

CDR3nt: TGTGCCAGCAGCAAGGGACAGGGCTCACAGCCCCAGCATTTT
CDR3aa: CASSKGQGSQPQHF
d_gene: TRBD1
abundance: -
v_gene: TRBV7-2
j_gene: TRBJ1-5

CDR3nt: TGTGCCACCAGCGGCACAGACCAAGAGACCCAGTACTTC
CDR3aa: CATSGTDQETQYF
d_gene: -
abundance: -
v_gene: TRBV15
j_gene: TRBJ2-5

CDR3nt: TGTGCCAGCAGTTTACAGACGGAGGGAAACACCATATATTTT
CDR3aa: CASSLQTEGNTIYF
d_gene: -
abundance: -
v_gene: TRBV28
j_gene: TRBJ1-3

CDR3nt: TGTGCCAGCTCACCACGGGACAGGAGAGGCTATAGCAATCAGCCCCAGCATTTT
CDR3aa: CASSPRDRRGYSNQPQHF
d_gene: TRBD1
abundance: -
v_gene: TRBV18
j_gene: TRBJ1-5

CDR3nt: TGTGCCAGCAGCGCGACCGGGACAATCTACAATGAGCAGTTCTTC
CDR3aa: CASSATGTIYNEQFF
d_gene: -
abundance: -
v_gene: TRBV9
j_gene: TRBJ2-1

CDR3nt: TGTGCCAGCAGCCCCGGGGGGTGGAGCAATCAGCCCCAGCATTTT
CDR3aa: CASSPGGWSNQPQHF
d_gene: -
abundance: -
v_gene: TRBV7-8
j_gene: TRBJ1-5

CDR3nt: TGTGCCAGCAGATTACAGGGCTACGAGCAGTACTTC
CDR3aa: CASRLQGYEQYF
d_gene: -
abundance: -
v_gene: TRBV2
j_gene: TRBJ2-7

CDR3nt: TGCAGTGCTAGAGAACTAGAGCAGTTCTTC
CDR3aa: CSARELEQFF
d_gene: -
abundance: -
v_gene: TRBV20-1
j_gene: TRBJ2-1

CDR3nt: TGTGCCAGCAGCCAAGATCCGCGGGGAGGGACAGATACGCAGTATTTT
CDR3aa: CASSQDPRGGTDTQYF
d_gene: TRBD2
abundance: once
v_gene: TRBV4-2
j_gene: TRBJ2-3

CDR3nt: TGTGCCAGCAATAAAGACTCTAGGACTAACTATGGCTACACCTTC
CDR3aa: CASNKDSRTNYGYTF
d_gene: -
abundance: few
v_gene: TRBV6-5
j_gene: TRBJ1-2